The table lists the clone carrying this T cell receptor (beta chain) with a count of one. The data derive from a study of blood T cell repertoires in COVID-19. Study as a whole: Spain, Italy and the United States supplied samples that represented acute and convalescent COVID-19. In each case, the material was cDNA or gDNA derived from T cells, B-cell-depleted T cells, or PBMCs.

V trimming: 1 base; J trimming: 1 base; junction bases outside the gene matches: 3. The CDR3 is made up of 16 amino acids. Germline V lookup: CDR1 SGHDN, CDR2 FVKESK. Under the authors' procedure: Amplification of reference gene primers was used by the study to estimate nucleated cell counts. Sequenced by immunoSEQ multiplex PCR; TCRdb stores in-frame clones only, minus some. V, J and clone size were drawn from that table, and D and trimming were deduced from the DNA. In the table there are about 190,000 clones, just under 80% of which are singletons. The chain has TRBV14 and TRBJ1-1; 10 bases line up with TRBD1. The receptor comes from a woman aged 80 or over with active or convalescent COVID-19. The source material was peripheral blood. CDR3 in DNA: TGTGCCAGCAGCCAAGGTTGGGACAGGGGGAACACTGAAGCTTTCTTT. Protein sequence: CASSQGWDRGNTEAFF. Together with reference TRBV14 and TRBJ1-1, the CDR3 gives the full variable domain: EAGVTQFPSHSVIEKGQTVTLRCDPISGHDNLYWYRRVMGKEIKFLLHFVKESKQDESGMPNNRFLAERTGGTYSTLKVQPAELEDSGVYFCASSQGWDRGNTEAFFGQGTRLTVV.